One and the same sample provided the 24 T cell receptor beta chains below, sequenced in a study of PD-L1 blockade in urothelial cancer. Profiling relied on immunoSEQ multiplex PCR, and the TCRdb table lists in-frame clones only, not all of them. The sample holds roughly 41,000 clones; under 90% are singletons and the top ten take roughly 18%. Sequenced material: PBMCs, taken around atezolizumab (anti-PD-L1) treatment. The receptors shown here come from a man aged 55 to 70 with urothelial cancer.

This rearrangement joins TRBV27 to TRBJ1-2; TRBD1 aligns across 7 bases. J was trimmed by 1 base and V by 5 bases; bases with no gene match: 7. The CDR3 runs to 15 residues. Germline V gives CDR1 MNHEY, CDR2 SMNVEV (reference sequence). CDR3 sequence reads: CASSLTTGLNYGYTF. The CDR3 nucleotides read TGTGCCAGCAGTCTAACGACAGGGCTTAACTATGGCTACACCTTC.

The rearrangement links TRBV28 to TRBJ1-4, with D possibly being TRBD1 (6 bases). Trimming took 3 bases from V and 7 from J, leaving 18 bases between them. Germline CDR1 reads MDHEN; CDR2 reads SYDVKM. The CDR3 extends over 16 amino acids. CDR3 DNA: TGTGCCAGCAGTTTGGGTGTAAGGGGGTCGGGTGAAAAACTGTTTTTT. Translation gives CASSLGVRGSGEKLFF.

The chain employs TRBV30 and TRBJ1-5; D is ambiguous. Per germline, CDR1 GTSNPN and CDR2 SVGIG (reference sequence). There are 13 residues in the CDR3. Trimming shortened V by 1 base and J by 7 bases, and 11 bases separated the two germline ends. CDR3 coding DNA: TGTGCCTGGAGTGCTGGCGGAGGGCAGCCCCAGCATTTT. Encoded protein: CAWSAGGGQPQHF.

The gene calls are TRBV28 and TRBJ2-1; 10 nucleotides align to TRBD2. The length of the CDR3 is 15 residues. Germline V gene data show CDR1 as MDHEN and CDR2 as SYDVKM. Trimming cost V 5 bases and J 8 bases; bases outside gene matches: 9. This CDR3 is CASSLNPGLAYEQFF. In DNA form, the CDR3 reads TGTGCCAGCAGTCTGAACCCGGGACTAGCGTATGAGCAGTTCTTC.

This chain connects TRBV27 to TRBJ2-7, with TRBD2 matching 11 bases. CDR1 and CDR2 from the germline V gene are MNHEY and SMNVEV (reference sequence). The CDR3 is 14 amino acids. V gave up 6 bases and J gave up 4 bases; unmatched junction bases: 5. The CDR3 coding sequence is TGTGCCAGCAGCGCCGGGACTAGCGGTTACGAGCAGTACTTC. This gives the protein CASSAGTSGYEQYF.

This clone has just one count. The chain has TRBV6-6 and TRBJ1-4; the D is unclear. Germline values: CDR1 MNHNY, CDR2 SVGAGI (reference sequence). The CDR3 covers 13 residues. Trimming stripped 8 bases from V and 11 bases from J, with 18 bases between. The DNA of the CDR3 is TGTGCCAGCTCCGGGGTAGGATTATGGAAACTGTTTTTT. Translation gives CASSGVGLWKLFF.

This clone was seen a handful of times. In DNA form, the CDR3 reads TGTGCCAGCAGCTTAGCGGTCGCGAGCCACGAGCAGTACTTC. It encodes CASSLAVASHEQYF. J is TRBJ2-7 and V is TRBV5-4; D possibly corresponds to TRBD2 (5 bases). The CDR3 runs 14 residues. The germline V gene encodes CDR1 SGHNT and CDR2 YYREEE (reference sequence). V was shortened by 2 bases and J by 5 bases, with 14 bases between the two germline ends.

This chain joins TRBV9 and TRBJ1-2; the D gene is possibly TRBD1 (5 bases). Germline CDR1 SGDLS, CDR2 YYNGEE. The CDR3 spans 15 residues. Trimming shortened V by 1 base and J by 1 base, and 11 bases separated the two germline ends. The CDR3 loop reads CASSVFGGGNYGYTF. The CDR3 region has the DNA TGTGCCAGCAGCGTATTCGGCGGGGGTAACTATGGCTACACCTTC.

The genes are TRBV5-1 and TRBJ1-4; D might be TRBD1 (5 bases). Germline CDR1 SGHRS, CDR2 YFSETQ. The CDR3 extends over 14 amino acids. V was trimmed by 4 bases and J by 3 bases, leaving 10 bases between them. For the CDR3, the DNA is TGCGCCAGCAGCGTCGGAGGGGCTAATGAAAAACTGTTTTTT. The encoded protein is CASSVGGANEKLFF.

The J gene is TRBJ2-7, the V gene TRBV18, with D tentatively TRBD2 (6 bases). This CDR3 region has 13 residues. Germline CDR1 is KGHSH and CDR2 is LQKENI. Trimming stripped 5 bases from V and 3 bases from J, with 11 bases between. The CDR3 DNA is TGTGCCAGCTCATCGGGACTCGGCTACGAGCAGTACTTC. It encodes CASSSGLGYEQYF.

The J gene is TRBJ1-1, the V gene TRBV29-1, with D perhaps matching TRBD1 (6 bases). This CDR3 is 12 amino acids long. Germline V gene data show CDR1 as SQVTM and CDR2 as ANQGSEA. DNA for the CDR3: TGCAACGTACAGGGAGATGGCACTGAAGCTTTCTTT. This encodes CNVQGDGTEAFF.

The chain is built from TRBV28 and TRBJ2-7; tentative D call: TRBD1 (6 bases). V was cut by 6 bases and J by 6 bases, with 12 bases left in between. CDR3 length equals 12 residues. In germline, CDR1 is MDHEN, CDR2 SYDVKM. The CDR3 sequence: CASRVPQGEQYF. The CDR3 DNA follows: TGTGCCAGCAGAGTACCACAGGGCGAGCAGTACTTC.

This clone counts as medium-sized. V is TRBV2 and J is TRBJ1-4, with D uncertain. The germline V gene encodes CDR1 SNHLY and CDR2 FYNNEI. Trimming removed 1 base from V and 3 bases from J, with 15 bases in between. The CDR3 runs 17 residues. CDR3 sequence reads: CASSEGAGRVANEKLFF. CDR3 nucleotides: TGTGCCAGCAGTGAAGGGGCGGGAAGGGTGGCTAATGAAAAACTGTTTTTT.

The rearrangement uses TRBV7-3 and TRBJ2-3; 8 bases fit TRBD2. The trim removed 4 bases at V and 1 base at J, leaving 1 base unmatched. Germline-derived CDR1 and CDR2 are SGHTA and FQGTGA. The CDR3 covers 14 residues. The CDR3 nucleotides are TGTGCCAGCAGCTATAGCGGGGGCACAGATACGCAGTATTTT. Protein sequence: CASSYSGGTDTQYF.

This chain uses TRBV5-1 with TRBJ1-1, with 11 bases matching TRBD1. Trimming at V came to 3 bases and at J to 3 bases, leaving 1 base not matched to a gene. Germline assignment: CDR1 SGHRS and CDR2 YFSETQ. The CDR3 consists of 14 residues. The CDR3, as DNA: TGCGCCAGCAGCTGGGACAGGGGGGACACTGAAGCTTTCTTT. Translating gives CASSWDRGDTEAFF.

The chain combines TRBV9 with TRBJ1-2, with 9 bases that match TRBD1. This CDR3 comprises 15 residues. The V segment lost 0 bases and the J segment 4 bases; nucleotides outside the gene matches: 4. Germline V gene sequence: CDR1 SGDLS, CDR2 YYNGEE. CDR3 protein: CASSVEGTGPYGYTF. Here the CDR3 DNA reads TGTGCCAGCAGCGTAGAGGGGACAGGGCCCTATGGCTACACCTTC.

CDR3 amino acids: CASRPPIRQGLSTEAFF. The CDR3 DNA follows: TGTGCCAGCAGGCCACCCATAAGACAGGGTTTGAGCACTGAAGCTTTCTTT. The V call is TRBV7-8, the J call TRBJ1-1; 7 nucleotides align to TRBD1. The junction had 17 bases not matched to a gene; V was cut back by 6 bases and J by 4 bases. The CDR3 has 17 residues. Germline V lookup: CDR1 SGHVS, CDR2 FQNEAQ.

The gene calls are TRBV20-1 and TRBJ2-7; the D is unclear. The CDR3 runs 11 residues. Germline V lookup: CDR1 DFQATT, CDR2 SNEGSKA (reference sequence). Trimming removed 2 bases from V and 2 bases from J, with 4 bases in between. CDR3 bases: TGCAGTGCTAGAACTACCTACGAGCAGTACTTC. Protein: CSARTTYEQYF.

V is TRBV6-1 and J is TRBJ2-5; the match to TRBD1 covers 10 bases. The V gene's germline CDR1 is MNHNS and CDR2 SASEGT. Trimming at V came to 6 bases and at J to 1 base, leaving 5 bases not matched to a gene. The CDR3 loop spans 15 amino acids. The DNA of the CDR3 is TGTGCCAGCAGGAAGACAGGGGGCGTCCAAGAGACCCAGTACTTC. Its protein product is CASRKTGGVQETQYF.

V usage is TRBV7-2 and J usage is TRBJ1-4, with D maybe TRBD1 (6 bases). There are 14 residues in the CDR3. Germline-derived CDR1 and CDR2 are SGHTA and FQGNSA. With 3 bases removed from V and 4 bases from J, the gap between germline ends came to 9 bases. This CDR3 is CASSFAGDNEKLFF. The DNA of the CDR3 is TGTGCCAGCAGCTTTGCAGGGGATAATGAAAAACTGTTTTTT.

The chain recombines TRBV2 with TRBJ2-2, with 10 bases aligning to TRBD1. Losses at the gene ends were 6 bases for V and 0 bases for J; bases not matched to a gene: 4. The CDR3 contains 16 residues. Germline-derived CDR1 and CDR2 are SNHLY and FYNNEI. CDR3 sequence: CASRGDRGANTGELFF. The CDR3 bases are TGTGCCAGCAGGGGGGACAGGGGCGCGAACACCGGGGAGCTGTTTTTT.

About this clone: At one end the junction does not follow the germline gene, possibly because of a read error. The CDR3 DNA reads TGCAGTGCTAGACTCCGGGACTACCACTTC. This gives the protein CSARLRDYHF. The chain uses TRBV20-1 and TRBJ2-7; TRBD2 aligns across 7 bases. CDR1 and CDR2 from the germline V gene are DFQATT and SNEGSKA (reference sequence). The CDR3 is 10 residues long.

This chain links TRBV4-2 with TRBJ1-1; 9 bases are shared with TRBD1. The CDR3 contains 15 residues. Germline loops: CDR1 LGHNA, CDR2 YNFKEQ. V lost 3 bases and J lost 3; bases outside the gene matches: 5. The CDR3 DNA reads as TGTGCCAGCAGCCAGAGGACAGGGGAAGACACTGAAGCTTTCTTT. This encodes CASSQRTGEDTEAFF.

V gene TRBV21-1 combines with J gene TRBJ1-2; whether TRBD1, the table's D call, matches the DNA was not checked. TRBV21-1 is a pseudogene. The CDR3 sequence is 14 residues long. CDR3 protein: CASNRTGTGYGYTF. The DNA for the CDR3 is TGTGCCAGTAATCGGACAGGGACAGGCTATGGCTACACCTTC.